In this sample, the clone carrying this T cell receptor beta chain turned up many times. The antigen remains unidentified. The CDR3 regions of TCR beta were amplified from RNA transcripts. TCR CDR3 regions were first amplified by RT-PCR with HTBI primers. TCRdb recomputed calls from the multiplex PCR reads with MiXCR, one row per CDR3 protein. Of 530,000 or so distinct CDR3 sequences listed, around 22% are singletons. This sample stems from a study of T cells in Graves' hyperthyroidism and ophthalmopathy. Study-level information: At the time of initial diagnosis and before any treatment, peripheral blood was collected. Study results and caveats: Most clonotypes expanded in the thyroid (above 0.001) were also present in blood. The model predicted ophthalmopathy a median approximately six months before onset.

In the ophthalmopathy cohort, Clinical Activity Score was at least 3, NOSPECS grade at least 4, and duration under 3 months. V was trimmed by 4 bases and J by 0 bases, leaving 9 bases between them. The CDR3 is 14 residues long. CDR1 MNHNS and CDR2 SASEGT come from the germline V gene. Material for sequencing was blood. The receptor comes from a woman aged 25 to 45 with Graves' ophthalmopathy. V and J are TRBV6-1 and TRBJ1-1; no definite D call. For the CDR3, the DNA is TGTGCCAGCAGTGTGACGCGTGTGAACACTGAAGCTTTCTTT. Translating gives CASSVTRVNTEAFF.